Below are 24 T cell receptor beta chains sequenced from a single sample in a study of blood T cell repertoires in COVID-19. TCRdb keeps only in-frame clones here, not all; method: immunoSEQ multiplex PCR. The table lists about 320,000 clones, around 90% of them singletons, with 5% to 5.5% in the top ten. Sequenced input: PBMCs or T cells enriched from blood (not recorded which). Receptor source: a man aged 60-69 years who had recovered from COVID-19.

The rearrangement uses TRBV27 and TRBJ2-7, with 8 bases lining up with TRBD1. Germline V gives CDR1 MNHEY, CDR2 SMNVEV (reference sequence). The V gene end was trimmed by 2 bases and the J gene end by 6 bases; junction bases not matched to a gene: 9. The CDR3 is 15 residues long. CDR3 sequence reads: CASSLGVAGGTEQYF. In nucleotides, the CDR3 is TGTGCCAGCAGTTTAGGGGTGGCAGGGGGCACCGAGCAGTACTTC.

The chain combines TRBV27 with TRBJ2-1, with D maybe TRBD2 (5 bases). Trimming left V 4 bases short and J 9 bases short, with 16 bases between. CDR3 length equals 14 residues. Germline lookup yields CDR1 MNHEY and CDR2 SMNVEV (reference sequence). The CDR3 region is CASSWGGLAVEQFF. CDR3 nucleotides: TGTGCCAGCAGTTGGGGTGGGCTAGCAGTTGAGCAGTTCTTC.

The chain has TRBV3-1 (or the pseudogene TRBV3-2) and TRBJ2-1, with no clear D. The V end lost 1 base, the J end lost 10 bases, and 8 bases lay between the germline ends. The CDR3 is 12 amino acids. Germline V gene sequence: CDR1 LGHDT, CDR2 YNNKEL (reference sequence). The CDR3 DNA sequence: TGTGCCAGCAGCCAAGTGACTCGGGAGCAGTTCTTC. The encoded protein is CASSQVTREQFF.

This clone has just one count. This sequence joins TRBV6-5 and TRBJ2-7, with 12 bases fitting TRBD1. The CDR3 spans 15 residues. In germline, CDR1 is MNHEY, CDR2 SVGAGI. V shed 5 bases and J 3 bases; nucleotides not matched to a gene: 5. CDR3 nucleotide sequence: TGTGCCAGCAGTAAGGGACAGGGGGCGGTCTACGAGCAGTACTTC. Residues: CASSKGQGAVYEQYF.

V usage is TRBV12-3 or TRBV12-4 and J usage is TRBJ1-1; D is ambiguous. The CDR3 contains 13 residues. The V end lost 3 bases, the J end lost 0 bases, and 5 bases lay between the germline ends. CDR3 DNA sequence: TGTGCCAGCAGTTTGCAGTTGAACACTGAAGCTTTCTTT. It translates to CASSLQLNTEAFF.

The V call is TRBV11-2, the J call TRBJ2-3, with D possibly TRBD2 on 5 matching bases. V dropped 8 bases and J dropped 2 bases, with 20 bases sitting between them. Germline V gives CDR1 SGHAT, CDR2 FQNNGV. The CDR3 has 16 amino acids. The CDR3 spells CASYLIAEEITDTQYF. The CDR3 coding sequence is TGTGCCAGCTATCTTATCGCGGAGGAGATCACAGATACGCAGTATTTT.

This rearrangement joins TRBV5-4 to TRBJ2-5; 8 bases match TRBD1. The J segment lost 3 bases and the V segment lost 4 bases, leaving 5 bases of the junction unmatched. Germline V lookup: CDR1 SGHNT, CDR2 YYREEE (reference sequence). The CDR3 has 14 amino acids. CDR3 in amino acids: CASSQTTGEETQYF. The CDR3 region has the DNA TGTGCCAGCAGCCAAACGACAGGGGAAGAGACCCAGTACTTC.

The rearrangement uses TRBV5-6 and TRBJ2-2; a weak D match, TRBD1 (5 bases). The V end was cut by 0 bases, the J end by 5 bases, with 11 bases between. CDR3 length: 15 residues. Germline assignment: CDR1 SGHDT and CDR2 YYEEEE. CDR3 nucleotide sequence: TGTGCCAGCAGCTTGGCTGGGGCACGGACCGGGGAGCTGTTTTTT. Translating it yields CASSLAGARTGELFF.

The rearrangement joins TRBV18 to TRBJ1-3, with 7 bases matching TRBD1. V gave up 5 bases and J gave up 0 bases; unmatched junction bases: 7. In germline, CDR1 is KGHSH, CDR2 LQKENI. CDR3 length: 16 amino acids. The CDR3 loop is CASSTGQANSGNTIYF. As DNA, the CDR3 is TGTGCCAGCTCAACCGGACAGGCCAACTCTGGAAACACCATATATTTT.

Remarks on this clone: The sample has other DNA sequences that encode this CDR3 too. This chain uses TRBV3-1 (or the pseudogene TRBV3-2) with TRBJ1-2, with D maybe TRBD1 (6 bases). Germline V gene data show CDR1 as LGHDT and CDR2 as YNNKEL (reference sequence). The V end was cut by 3 bases, the J end by 5 bases, with 10 bases between. This CDR3 comprises 13 residues. The CDR3 DNA reads as TGTGCCAGCAGCCAGGGAAGGGGGTATGGCTACACCTTC. It encodes CASSQGRGYGYTF.

The V and J genes are TRBV2 and TRBJ1-6; 7 bases map to TRBD1. The V gene end was trimmed by 8 bases and the J gene end by 0 bases; junction bases not matched to a gene: 10. This CDR3 has 17 residues. CDR1 and CDR2 from the germline V gene are SNHLY and FYNNEI. CDR3 nucleotides: TGTGCCAGCGGGACACCGGGACAGAGCTCCTATAATTCACCCCTCCACTTT. Its translation: CASGTPGQSSYNSPLHF.

The rearrangement uses TRBV5-6 and TRBJ2-7; 8 bases align to TRBD1. The length of the CDR3 is 14 residues. CDR1 and CDR2 from the germline V gene are SGHDT and YYEEEE. V lost 4 bases, J lost 7 bases, and 10 bases stayed unmatched. The CDR3 protein is CASSPRTGRGEQYF. CDR3 nucleotides: TGTGCCAGCAGCCCCCGGACAGGGCGTGGGGAGCAGTACTTC.

This clone was recorded a few times. V gene TRBV4-1 combines with J gene TRBJ2-1; D is ambiguous. The CDR3 is made up of 15 amino acids. Between the trimmed V and J ends, which lost 3 bases and 4 bases, there was a span of 13 bases. Per the germline V gene, CDR1 is MGHRA and CDR2 is YSYEKL. CDR3 residues: CASSQRGQNYNEQFF. CDR3 bases: TGCGCCAGCAGCCAGAGAGGTCAGAATTACAATGAGCAGTTCTTC.

The chain employs TRBV2 and TRBJ1-5; the D gene is possibly TRBD1 (6 bases). CDR1 SNHLY and CDR2 FYNNEI come from the germline V gene. The CDR3 consists of 13 residues. Deletions cut 7 bases from V and 6 bases from J, with 13 bases between. The CDR3 sequence is CASNGGAVQPQHF. DNA of the CDR3: TGTGCCAGCAACGGGGGGGCTGTTCAGCCCCAGCATTTT. The complete variable domain, with remaining parts taken from reference TRBV2 and TRBJ1-5, reads EPEVTQTPSHQVTQMGQEVILRCVPISNHLYFYWYRQILGQKVEFLVSFYNNEISEKSEIFDDQFSVERPDGSNFTLKIRSTKLEDSAMYFCASNGGAVQPQHFGDGTRLSIL.

As for this clone: Distinct nucleotide sequences in the sample also encode this CDR3. This chain links TRBV7-3 with TRBJ2-1; 7 bases are a match to TRBD2. The CDR3 loop spans 15 amino acids. V shed 3 bases and J 0 bases; nucleotides not matched to a gene: 2. Germline values: CDR1 SGHTA, CDR2 FQGTGA. CDR3 in DNA: TGTGCCAGCAGCTTTAGCGGGTCCTCCTACAATGAGCAGTTCTTC. Translation: CASSFSGSSYNEQFF.

This chain joins TRBV6-1 and TRBJ1-2; D unresolved. CDR3 length: 14 residues. CDR1 MNHNS and CDR2 SASEGT come from the germline V gene. V lost 2 bases to trimming and J lost 8 bases, with 15 bases between them. CDR3 sequence reads: CASSESFGDEGYTF. The CDR3 nucleotides are TGTGCCAGCAGTGAAAGCTTCGGGGATGAGGGCTACACCTTC.

The CDR3 region is CASSPPLDRLYGYTF. CDR3 sequence (DNA): TGTGCCAGCTCACCACCTCTGGATCGACTCTATGGCTACACCTTC. V and J are TRBV18 and TRBJ1-2, with no clear D. Germline-derived CDR1 and CDR2 are KGHSH and LQKENI. The V and J ends lost 0 bases and 4 bases respectively, with 12 bases between them. This CDR3 is 15 amino acids long.

In this sample, this clone turned up once. CDR3 nucleotides: TGTGCCAGCAGCTGGGGGCTCTCCTACGAGCAGTACTTC. Translating gives CASSWGLSYEQYF. J is TRBJ2-7 and V is TRBV9, with D possibly matching TRBD1 (6 bases). The CDR3 covers 13 residues. The ends were cut back, 4 bases at V and 0 bases at J, with 8 bases in the middle. The germline gives CDR1 SGDLS, CDR2 YYNGEE.

CDR3 region: CASIPSAGVVAEAFF. The DNA of the CDR3 is TGTGCCAGCATCCCGAGTGCAGGGGTAGTCGCTGAAGCTTTCTTT. The genes are TRBV28 and TRBJ1-1; D possibly corresponds to TRBD1 (6 bases). The V gene's germline CDR1 is MDHEN and CDR2 SYDVKM. This CDR3 has 15 amino acids. Trimming stripped 7 bases from V and 6 bases from J, with 21 bases between.

The gene calls are TRBV7-2 and TRBJ2-7; TRBD2 matches at 8 bases. Per germline, CDR1 SGHTA and CDR2 FQGNSA. The trim removed 5 bases at V and 2 bases at J, leaving 8 bases unmatched. The CDR3 contains 15 residues. CDR3 in DNA: TGTGCCAGCAGCCAAGGGCTAGCGGGCGCCTACGAGCAGTACTTC. Translated, it gives CASSQGLAGAYEQYF.

This clone appeared a single time. V usage is TRBV28 and J usage is TRBJ2-5, with 7 bases identical to TRBD1. V trimming: 5 bases; J trimming: 0 bases; junction bases outside the gene matches: 0. The CDR3 is made up of 13 amino acids. Germline CDR1 MDHEN, CDR2 SYDVKM. The CDR3 sequence is CASSGQDQETQYF. CDR3 sequence (DNA): TGTGCCAGCAGTGGACAGGACCAAGAGACCCAGTACTTC.

This clone was found once. The rearrangement links TRBV27 to TRBJ2-1; D gene uncertain. CDR1 and CDR2 from the germline V gene are MNHEY and SMNVEV (reference sequence). The length of the CDR3 is 14 residues. Trimming took off 6 bases at V and 4 bases at J, with 13 bases between the two ends. This CDR3 is CASSPPLMYNEQFF. The CDR3 bases are TGTGCCAGCAGCCCACCCCTAATGTACAATGAGCAGTTCTTC.

Concerning this clone: The sample contains more than one DNA sequence encoding this CDR3. The V gene is TRBV5-1, the J gene TRBJ2-7; D unclear. The germline V and J ends were trimmed by 0 bases and 6 bases, with 7 bases remaining between them. CDR3 length: 12 residues. CDR1 is SGHRS, CDR2 YFSETQ, per germline. In DNA form, the CDR3 reads TGCGCCAGCAGCTTGGCGGGTGGCGAGCAGTACTTC. It specifies CASSLAGGEQYF. Full variable domain (outside the CDR3, taken from reference TRBV5-1 and TRBJ2-7): KAGVTQTPRYLIKTRGQQVTLSCSPISGHRSVSWYQQTPGQGLQFLFEYFSETQRNKGNFPGRFSGRQFSNSRSEMNVSTLELGDSALYLCASSLAGGEQYFGPGTRLTVT.

The chain combines TRBV28 with TRBJ2-7; TRBD1 matches 9 bases. CDR3 length: 14 amino acids. Germline lookup yields CDR1 MDHEN and CDR2 SYDVKM. J was trimmed by 4 bases and V by 6 bases; bases with no gene match: 7. The CDR3 DNA sequence: TGTGCCAGCAGGAGACAGGGGGTTGGGTACGAGCAGTACTTC. Translation: CASRRQGVGYEQYF. The entire variable domain, with the rest obtained from reference TRBV28 and TRBJ2-7, is as follows: DVKVTQSSRYLVKRTGEKVFLECVQDMDHENMFWYRQDPGLGLRLIYFSYDVKMKEKGDIPEGYSVSREKKERFSLILESASTNQTSMYLCASRRQGVGYEQYFGPGTRLTVT.